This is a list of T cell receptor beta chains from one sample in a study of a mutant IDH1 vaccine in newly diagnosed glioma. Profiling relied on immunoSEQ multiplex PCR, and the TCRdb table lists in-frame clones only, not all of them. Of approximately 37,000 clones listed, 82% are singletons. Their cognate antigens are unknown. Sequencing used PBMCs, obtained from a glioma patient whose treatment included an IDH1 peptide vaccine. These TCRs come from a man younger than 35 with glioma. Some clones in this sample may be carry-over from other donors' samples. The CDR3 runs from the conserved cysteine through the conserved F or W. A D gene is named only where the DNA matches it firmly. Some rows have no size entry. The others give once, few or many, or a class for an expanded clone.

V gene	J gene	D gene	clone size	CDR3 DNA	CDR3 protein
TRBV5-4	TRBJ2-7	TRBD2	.	TGTGCCAGCAGCTTAACGGTACTAGCGCACGACGAGCAGTACTTC	CASSLTVLAHDEQYF
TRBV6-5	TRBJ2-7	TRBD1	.	TGTGCCAGCAGTACAAGGACAGGGCGGCCCCACGAGCAGTACTTC	CASSTRTGRPHEQYF
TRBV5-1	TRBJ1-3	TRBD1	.	TGCGCCAGCAGCTCAGACGACAGGGTGGATGGAAACACCATATATTTT	CASSSDDRVDGNTIYF
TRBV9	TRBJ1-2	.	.	TGTGCCAGCAGCGTAGGGGACCGCGGAGGCTACACCTTC	CASSVGDRGGYTF
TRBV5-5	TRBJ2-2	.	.	TGTGCCAGCAGCTTGGTGGGCAGCAGTTCCGGGGAGCTGTTTTTT	CASSLVGSSSGELFF
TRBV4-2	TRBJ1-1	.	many	TGTGCCAGCAGCCAAGGCTTTGGGAACACTGAAGCTTTCTTT	CASSQGFGNTEAFF
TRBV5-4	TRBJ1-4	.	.	TGTGCCAGCAGCTTGGAGGGGGGTAATGAAAAACTGTTTTTT	CASSLEGGNEKLFF
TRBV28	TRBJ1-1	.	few	TGTGCCAGCAAGGCGGGGGAGTTCGCTGAAGCTTTCTTT	CASKAGEFAEAFF
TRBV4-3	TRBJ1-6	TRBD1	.	TGCGCCAGCAGCCAAGAGAGGGACAGTAATTCACCCCTCCACTTT	CASSQERDSNSPLHF
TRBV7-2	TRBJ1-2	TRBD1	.	TGTGCCAGCAGCTCGGACAGGGGGCCCTATGGCTACACCTTC	CASSSDRGPYGYTF
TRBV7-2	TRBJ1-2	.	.	TGTGCCAGCAGCGGTTTATCGGTGGCTGGCTACACCTTC	CASSGLSVAGYTF
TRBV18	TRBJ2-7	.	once	TGTGCCAGCTCACCCTTCCCTCGGGACGAGCAGTACTTC	CASSPFPRDEQYF
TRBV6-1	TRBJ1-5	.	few	TGTGCCAGCAGTGAAGTTCAGCCCCAGCATTTT	CASSEVQPQHF
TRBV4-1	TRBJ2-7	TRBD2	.	TGCGCCAGCAGCCAAAGGGCCCTTAGCGGGACGTACTACGAGCAGTACTTC	CASSQRALSGTYYEQYF
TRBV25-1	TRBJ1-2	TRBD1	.	TGTGCCAGCAGTGTATCCGGGACAGGGGGTTCAGGCTACACCTTC	CASSVSGTGGSGYTF
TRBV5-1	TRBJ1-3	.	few	TGCGCCAGCAGCTTGGGGACGGGGAACACCATATATTTT	CASSLGTGNTIYF
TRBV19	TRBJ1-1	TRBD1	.	TGTGCCAGTAGCCGAGACAGGGGCGAATCCACTGAAGCTTTCTTT	CASSRDRGESTEAFF
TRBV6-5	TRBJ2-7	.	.	TGTGCCAGCCGTAGGGGGACGTACGAGCAGTACTTC	CASRRGTYEQYF
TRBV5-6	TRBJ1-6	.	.	TGTGCCAGCAGGAGGAGGTTGGGCTCACCCCTCCACTTT	CASRRRLGSPLHF
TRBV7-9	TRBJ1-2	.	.	TGTGCCAGCAGCTTAGGGGGCCGGGGCGGCTATGGCTACACCTTC	CASSLGGRGGYGYTF
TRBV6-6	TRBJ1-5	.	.	TGTGCCAGCAGTTACCCGACGGGCAATCAGCCCCAGCATTTT	CASSYPTGNQPQHF
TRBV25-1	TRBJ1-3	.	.	TGTGCCAGCAGTGAATCGGGAAACACCATATATTTT	CASSESGNTIYF
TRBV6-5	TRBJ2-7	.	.	TGTGCCAGCAGTTACTCGTCGGGCCACAGGAGCGAGCAGTACTTC	CASSYSSGHRSEQYF
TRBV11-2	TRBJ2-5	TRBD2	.	TGTGCCAGCAGCTTAGGTGGTCTAGCGGGCCAAGAGACCCAGTACTTC	CASSLGGLAGQETQYF
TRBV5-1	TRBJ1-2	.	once	TGCGCCAGCAGCTTGTCAGGGTTGGGCTATGGCTACACCTTC	CASSLSGLGYGYTF
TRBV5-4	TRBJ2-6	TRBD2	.	TGTGCCAGCAGCTGGGAGGGCTCTGGGGCCAACGTCCTGACTTTC	CASSWEGSGANVLTF
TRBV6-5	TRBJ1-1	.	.	TGTGCCAGCAGCGACCCGTCGGGTCGTGAAGCTTTCTTT	CASSDPSGREAFF
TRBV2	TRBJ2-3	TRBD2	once	TGTGCCAGCAATCAAAGACTAGCGGGGGGAGATACGCAGTATTTT	CASNQRLAGGDTQYF
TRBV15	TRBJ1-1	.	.	TGTGCCACCAGCGGCAAGGGCACTGAAGCTTTCTTT	CATSGKGTEAFF
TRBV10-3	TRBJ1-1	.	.	TGTGCCATCAGTGAGCGGCAGGGTGTCGGCACTGAAGCTTTCTTT	CAISERQGVGTEAFF
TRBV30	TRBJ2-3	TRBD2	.	TGTGCCTGGAGTGTAGGAGCGGGAGGGAAAGATACGCAGTATTTT	CAWSVGAGGKDTQYF
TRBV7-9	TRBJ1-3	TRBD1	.	TGTGCCAGCAGCTTAGTGAGGACAGGCTCTGGAAACACCATATATTTT	CASSLVRTGSGNTIYF
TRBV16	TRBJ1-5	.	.	TGTGCCAGCAGCCAATTCCAGGCCTATAGCAATCAGCCCCAGCATTTT	CASSQFQAYSNQPQHF
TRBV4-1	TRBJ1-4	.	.	TGCGCCAGCAGCCAAGTTCTTGTAGGAGAAAAACTGTTTTTT	CASSQVLVGEKLFF
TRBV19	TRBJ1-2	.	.	TGTGCCAGTAGTATCTTTTTTTTGGGAGAGGGAGACTATGGCTACACCTTC	CASSIFFLGEGDYGYTF
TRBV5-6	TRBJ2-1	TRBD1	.	TGTGCCAGCAGCCAGCTGGGACAGGGGGGTTACAATGAGCAGTTCTTC	CASSQLGQGGYNEQFF
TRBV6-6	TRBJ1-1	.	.	TGTGCCAGCAGCGCCCTCCGGGCAAATTACCCTGAAGCTTTCTTT	CASSALRANYPEAFF
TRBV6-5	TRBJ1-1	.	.	TGTGCCAGCAGTTACTCCGAGAACACTGAAGCTTTCTTT	CASSYSENTEAFF
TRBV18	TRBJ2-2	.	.	TGTGCCAGCTCACCGACAGGACGGGTAAACACCGGGGAGCTGTTTTTT	CASSPTGRVNTGELFF
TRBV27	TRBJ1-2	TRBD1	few	TGTGCCAGCAGGTGGACAGGGGCCAGAGCTAACTATGGCTACACCTTC	CASRWTGARANYGYTF
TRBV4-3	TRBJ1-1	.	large	TGCGCCAGCAGCCAAGAAGCGGAGGCTGAAGCTTTCTTT	CASSQEAEAEAFF
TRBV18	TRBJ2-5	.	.	TGTGCCAGCTCACCACCCACGCTAGACCAAGAGACCCAGTACTTC	CASSPPTLDQETQYF
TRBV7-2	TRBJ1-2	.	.	TGTGCCAGCAGTCCGCCCAGTGCGGGCTACACCTTC	CASSPPSAGYTF
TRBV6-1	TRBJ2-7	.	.	TGTGCCAGCACTAGCTCCTACGAGCAGTACTTC	CASTSSYEQYF
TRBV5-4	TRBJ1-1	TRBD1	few	TGTGCCAGCAGCTTTCGGACAGGGACTGAAGCTTTCTTT	CASSFRTGTEAFF
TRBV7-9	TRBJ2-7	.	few	TGTGCCAGCAGCCCCCCCCGGGACAACTCCTACGAGCAGTACTTC	CASSPPRDNSYEQYF
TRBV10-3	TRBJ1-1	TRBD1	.	TGTGCCATCAGGCCGGGACAGGGAGAGAACACTGAAGCTTTCTTT	CAIRPGQGENTEAFF
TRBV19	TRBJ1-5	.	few	TGTGCCAGTAGTATAGGGGGAGTGCCCCAGCATTTT	CASSIGGVPQHF
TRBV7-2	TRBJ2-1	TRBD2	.	TGTGCCAGCAGCCTGACTAGCGGGAGGCACAATGAGCAGTTCTTC	CASSLTSGRHNEQFF
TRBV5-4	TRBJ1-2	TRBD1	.	TGTGCCAGCAGCTTGGACAGGGGCGGTGGCTACACCTTC	CASSLDRGGGYTF
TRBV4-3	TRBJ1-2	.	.	TGCGCCAGCAGCCCCTATCGGGGGTCCAACTATGGCTACACCTTC	CASSPYRGSNYGYTF
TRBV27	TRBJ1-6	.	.	TGTGCCAGCAGTTGGACAAATAATTCACCCCTCCACTTT	CASSWTNNSPLHF
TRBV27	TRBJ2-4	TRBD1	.	TGTGCCAGCAGCCACCAAAGGACAGGGGACTTAGCCAAAAACATTCAGTACTTC	CASSHQRTGDLAKNIQYF
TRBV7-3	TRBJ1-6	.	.	TGTGCCAGCAGCTTACAGGGGAGGTCCTATAATTCACCCCTCCACTTT	CASSLQGRSYNSPLHF
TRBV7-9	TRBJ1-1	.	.	TGTGCCAGCAGCCAAGCCTCTGAAGCTTTCTTT	CASSQASEAFF
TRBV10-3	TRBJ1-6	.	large	TGTGCCATCAGTGATATTAGGGATTATGGGGGGTCCAATTCACCCCTCCACTTT	CAISDIRDYGGSNSPLHF